These T cell receptor beta chains were read from a single sample in a study of blood T cell repertoires in COVID-19. Repertoires were generated with immunoSEQ multiplex PCR, while TCRdb's copy carries only in-frame clones and drops some. Here the sample spans approximately 80,000 clones, around four fifths being singletons. Specimen: peripheral blood. These TCRs come from a human donor in a cohort sampled during active COVID-19. Each CDR3 is given with its conserved first and last residue.

J gene,V gene,CDR3 length,CDR3 protein
TRBJ2-7,TRBV3-1/TRBV3-2,14,CASSQLGQGGEQYF
TRBJ1-6,TRBV19,16,CASSPGTGGHNSPLHF
TRBJ1-1,TRBV9,13,CASSVASDTEAFF
TRBJ2-2,TRBV4-1,17,CASSQAPGLANTGELFF
TRBJ2-3,TRBV6-1,15,CASSEARGLGDTQYF
TRBJ1-4,TRBV6-5,15,CASLKDRGLGEKLFF
TRBJ2-5,TRBV5-1,14,CASSRDGFAQTQYF
TRBJ1-4,TRBV10-1,12,CASSGAGGKLFF
TRBJ2-1,TRBV6-6,16,CASSTLPLSSYNEQFF
TRBJ2-3,TRBV5-1,17,CASSLSFLRGPEDTQYF
TRBJ2-7,TRBV6-1,16,CASSAPVLGASYEQYF
TRBJ2-7,TRBV2,16,CASSVGASGGASEQYF
TRBJ2-5,TRBV28,13,CASSFISQETQYF
TRBJ2-3,TRBV24-1,17,CATSAVTGIAARDTQYF
TRBJ2-7,TRBV3-1/TRBV3-2,20,CASSQDPGSSVGLSSYEQYF
TRBJ2-3,TRBV30,15,CAWSVGTKSTDTQYF
TRBJ2-2,TRBV5-1,15,CASSLGQGAYGELFF
TRBJ1-2,TRBV18,14,CASSQATGLNGYTF
TRBJ2-3,TRBV11-2,15,CASSFAGTSTDTQYF
TRBJ2-1,TRBV7-3,15,CASSSGGPSYNEQFF
TRBJ2-1,TRBV6-6,12,CASGGSYNEQFF
TRBJ1-1,TRBV29-1,14,CSVVGTGGGTEAFF
TRBJ2-2,TRBV18,15,CASSQGQTNTGELFF
TRBJ2-1,TRBV5-1,19,CASSYRRGGSMSSYNEQFF
TRBJ2-1,TRBV20-1,14,CSASGPSGYNEQFF
TRBJ2-3,TRBV2,14,CASSVGSSTDTQYF
TRBJ2-6,TRBV7-3,17,CASSFGRSHSGANVLTF
TRBJ2-3,TRBV10-1,16,CASSEWRGTLTDTQYF
TRBJ2-7,TRBV6-6,14,CAVKDRGIFAEQYF
TRBJ2-6,TRBV19,18,CASSRRQGGSSGANVLTF
TRBJ2-3,TRBV9,17,CASSVSSAGGLSHTQYF
TRBJ2-7,TRBV10-3,12,CAISGLPYEQYF
TRBJ1-4,TRBV7-6,14,CASSRQGAYEKLFF
TRBJ2-7,TRBV3-1/TRBV3-2,15,CASSQDLEGRPEQYF
TRBJ1-4,TRBV3-1/TRBV3-2,16,CASSRSPGATNEKLFF
TRBJ1-3,TRBV5-6,14,CASSSLLRGDTIYF
TRBJ2-7,TRBV6-5,13,CASSYAGVGEQYF
TRBJ1-4,TRBV6-5,15,CASRQFRDSEEKLFF
TRBJ1-5,TRBV2,14,CASARQEINQPQHF
TRBJ2-1,TRBV19,16,CASSILVSGPYNEQFF
TRBJ1-2,TRBV12-3/TRBV12-4,13,CASSPDTNYGYTF
TRBJ2-1,TRBV9,16,CASRRLTSGSYNEQFF
TRBJ1-4,TRBV3-1/TRBV3-2,16,CASSQDPGQGTEKLFF
TRBJ2-2,TRBV19,16,CASSAGTGKNTGELFF
TRBJ2-7,TRBV24-1,13,CATSDGTDYEQYF
TRBJ2-7,TRBV10-3,13,CAIRAGDLYEQYF
TRBJ1-1,TRBV18,14,CASSPPGRNTEAFF
TRBJ2-7,TRBV7-8,17,CASSLARWTGGIGEQYF
TRBJ1-1,TRBV5-1,12,CASSLGGDQAFF
TRBJ2-6,TRBV5-1,17,CASSKLTGGSGANVLTF
TRBJ2-3,TRBV5-1,18,CASSLSRSGGISTDTQYF
TRBJ2-2,TRBV27,16,CASSRGQRVMTGELFF
TRBJ2-7,TRBV27,13,CASHLYRTDEQYF
TRBJ1-1,TRBV5-1,14,CASSPGRQETEAFF
TRBJ2-7,TRBV30,17,CAWSVGDWAPGSYEQYF
TRBJ2-3,TRBV9,12,CASRGQTDTQYF
TRBJ1-1,TRBV28,13,CASFTGTPTEAFF
TRBJ2-1,TRBV7-3,16,CASSPRTSGPENEQFF